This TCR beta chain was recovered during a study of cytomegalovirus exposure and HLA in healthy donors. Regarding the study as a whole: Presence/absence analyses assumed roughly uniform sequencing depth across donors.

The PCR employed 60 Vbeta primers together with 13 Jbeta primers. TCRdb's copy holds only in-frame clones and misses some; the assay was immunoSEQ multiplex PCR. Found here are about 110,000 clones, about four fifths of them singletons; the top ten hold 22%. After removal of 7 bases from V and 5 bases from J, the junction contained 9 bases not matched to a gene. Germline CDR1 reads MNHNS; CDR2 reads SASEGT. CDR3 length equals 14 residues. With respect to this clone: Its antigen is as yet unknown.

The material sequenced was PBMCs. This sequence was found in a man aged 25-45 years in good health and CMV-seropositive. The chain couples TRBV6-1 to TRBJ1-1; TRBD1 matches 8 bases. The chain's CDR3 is CASIVVRGQTEAFF. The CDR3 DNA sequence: TGTGCCAGCATAGTTGTCAGGGGGCAAACTGAAGCTTTCTTT.